This is a list of T cell receptor beta chains from one sample in a study of Ad26.COV2.S vaccination and SARS-CoV-2 variants. Generated by immunoSEQ multiplex PCR, the TCRdb table keeps only in-frame clones and is missing some. The data contain 300,000 to 400,000 clones, around 90% of them singletons. Sample: peripheral blood, taken in a trial of Ad26.COV2.S vaccine versus placebo. These receptors originate from a person between 18 and 65 years old who received the Ad26.COV2.S COVID-19 vaccine or a placebo. Each CDR3 is given with its conserved first and last residue. D genes are given only for firm matches. Size is omitted from some rows. Given values are once, few, many or a class for expanded clones.

CDR3 length: 14
J gene: TRBJ2-5
V gene: TRBV6-5
D gene: TRBD2
clone size: NA
CDR3 protein: CARGLAGEQETQYF
CDR3 DNA: TGTGCCAGGGGCCTAGCGGGGGAACAAGAGACCCAGTACTTC

CDR3 length: 11
J gene: TRBJ2-2
V gene: TRBV7-9
D gene: NA
clone size: NA
CDR3 protein: CASSLGPPSRF
CDR3 DNA: TGTGCCAGCAGCTTAGGCCCACCCAGCCGTTTT

CDR3 length: 13
J gene: TRBJ1-2
V gene: TRBV11-2
D gene: NA
clone size: once
CDR3 protein: CASSLDRVYGYTF
CDR3 DNA: TGTGCCAGCAGCTTAGACAGGGTCTATGGCTACACCTTC

CDR3 length: 16
J gene: TRBJ2-7
V gene: TRBV7-9
D gene: NA
clone size: few
CDR3 protein: CASSPQDAGKTYEQYF
CDR3 DNA: TGTGCCAGCAGCCCCCAGGACGCCGGTAAGACCTACGAGCAGTACTTC

CDR3 length: 15
J gene: TRBJ1-3
V gene: TRBV5-5
D gene: NA
clone size: many
CDR3 protein: CASSPAGLRGNTIYF
CDR3 DNA: TGTGCCAGCAGTCCCGCGGGGTTGAGGGGAAACACCATATATTTT

CDR3 length: 14
J gene: TRBJ1-4
V gene: TRBV7-8
D gene: NA
clone size: NA
CDR3 protein: CASSSRDLNEKLFF
CDR3 DNA: TGTGCCAGCAGCTCCCGAGATCTTAATGAAAAACTGTTTTTT

CDR3 length: 15
J gene: TRBJ2-5
V gene: TRBV7-2
D gene: NA
clone size: NA
CDR3 protein: CASSPRGLAGETQYF
CDR3 DNA: TGTGCCAGCAGCCCGAGAGGGCTAGCCGGAGAGACCCAGTACTTC

CDR3 length: 15
J gene: TRBJ2-7
V gene: TRBV21-1
D gene: NA
clone size: once
CDR3 protein: CASSKEGGRPYEQYF
CDR3 DNA: TGTGCCAGCAGCAAAGAGGGGGGTAGGCCCTACGAGCAGTACTTC

CDR3 length: 14
J gene: TRBJ1-5
V gene: TRBV30
D gene: NA
clone size: NA
CDR3 protein: CAWSPHLVEQPQHF
CDR3 DNA: TGTGCCTGGAGCCCCCACCTGGTTGAGCAGCCCCAGCATTTT

CDR3 length: 15
J gene: TRBJ2-7
V gene: TRBV10-3
D gene: NA
clone size: NA
CDR3 protein: CAISGWEGSSYEQYF
CDR3 DNA: TGTGCCATCAGTGGGTGGGAAGGGAGCTCCTACGAGCAGTACTTC

CDR3 length: 14
J gene: TRBJ1-1
V gene: TRBV5-4
D gene: NA
clone size: NA
CDR3 protein: CASSHGQKNTEAFF
CDR3 DNA: TGTGCCAGCAGCCATGGACAGAAGAACACTGAAGCTTTCTTT

CDR3 length: 12
J gene: TRBJ2-1
V gene: TRBV9
D gene: NA
clone size: NA
CDR3 protein: CASSVVGGEQFF
CDR3 DNA: TGTGCCAGCAGCGTAGTGGGAGGCGAGCAGTTCTTC

CDR3 length: 18
J gene: TRBJ1-5
V gene: TRBV14
D gene: NA
clone size: NA
CDR3 protein: CASSQKAHRVRSNQPQHF
CDR3 DNA: TGTGCCAGCAGCCAAAAAGCACACAGGGTAAGGAGCAATCAGCCCCAGCATTTT

CDR3 length: 13
J gene: TRBJ1-3
V gene: TRBV3-1/TRBV3-2
D gene: NA
clone size: NA
CDR3 protein: CASSPTSGNTIYF
CDR3 DNA: TGTGCCAGCAGCCCTACCTCTGGAAACACCATATATTTT

CDR3 length: 14
J gene: TRBJ2-2
V gene: TRBV7-3
D gene: TRBD1
clone size: NA
CDR3 protein: CASNPGTETGELFF
CDR3 DNA: TGTGCCAGCAACCCCGGGACAGAGACCGGGGAGCTGTTTTTT

CDR3 length: 16
J gene: TRBJ2-2
V gene: TRBV7-9
D gene: TRBD1
clone size: NA
CDR3 protein: CASSSPRQGNTGELFF
CDR3 DNA: TGTGCCAGCAGCTCCCCTCGACAGGGAAATACCGGGGAGCTGTTTTTT

CDR3 length: 13
J gene: TRBJ1-1
V gene: TRBV2
D gene: TRBD1
clone size: NA
CDR3 protein: CASRTGPNTEAFF
CDR3 DNA: TGTGCCAGCAGGACAGGGCCTAACACTGAAGCTTTCTTT

CDR3 length: 12
J gene: TRBJ1-2
V gene: TRBV25-1
D gene: NA
clone size: once
CDR3 protein: CASKVEGRGYTF
CDR3 DNA: TGTGCCAGCAAGGTAGAGGGAAGAGGCTACACCTTC

CDR3 length: 13
J gene: TRBJ1-2
V gene: TRBV5-6
D gene: NA
clone size: NA
CDR3 protein: CASSLVGNYGYTF
CDR3 DNA: TGTGCCAGCAGCTTAGTAGGGAACTATGGCTACACCTTC

CDR3 length: 13
J gene: TRBJ1-1
V gene: TRBV30
D gene: NA
clone size: few
CDR3 protein: CAWSVQVNTEAFF
CDR3 DNA: TGTGCCTGGAGTGTACAGGTGAACACTGAAGCTTTCTTT

CDR3 length: 12
J gene: TRBJ1-1
V gene: TRBV4-1
D gene: NA
clone size: NA
CDR3 protein: CAAGRGWTEAFF
CDR3 DNA: TGCGCCGCCGGGCGGGGATGGACTGAAGCTTTCTTT